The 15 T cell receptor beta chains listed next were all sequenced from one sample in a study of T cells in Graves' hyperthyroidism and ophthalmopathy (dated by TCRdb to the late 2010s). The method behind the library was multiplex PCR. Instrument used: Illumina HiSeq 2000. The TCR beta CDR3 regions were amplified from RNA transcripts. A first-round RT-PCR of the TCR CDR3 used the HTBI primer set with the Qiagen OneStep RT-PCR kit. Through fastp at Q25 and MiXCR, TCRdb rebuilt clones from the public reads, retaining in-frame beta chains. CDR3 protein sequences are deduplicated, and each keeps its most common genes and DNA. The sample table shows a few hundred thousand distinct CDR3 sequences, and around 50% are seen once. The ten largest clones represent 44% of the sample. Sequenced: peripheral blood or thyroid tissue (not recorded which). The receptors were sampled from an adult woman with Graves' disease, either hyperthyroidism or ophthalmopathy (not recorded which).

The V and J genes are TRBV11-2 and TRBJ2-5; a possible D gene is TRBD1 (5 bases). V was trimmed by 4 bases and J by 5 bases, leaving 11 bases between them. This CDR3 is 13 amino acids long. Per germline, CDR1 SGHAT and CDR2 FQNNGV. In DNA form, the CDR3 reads TGTGCCAGCAGCTCGTACAGGATGGAGACCCAGTACTTC. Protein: CASSSYRMETQYF.

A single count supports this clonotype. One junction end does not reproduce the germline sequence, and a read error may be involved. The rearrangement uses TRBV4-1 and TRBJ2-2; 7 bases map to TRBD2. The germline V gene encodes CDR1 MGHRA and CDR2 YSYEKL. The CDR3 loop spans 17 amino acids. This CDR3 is CASSPAGLADRTGELFF. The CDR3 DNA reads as TGTGCCAGCAGCCCTGCCGGGCTAGCGGATAGGACCGGGGAGCTGTTTTTT.

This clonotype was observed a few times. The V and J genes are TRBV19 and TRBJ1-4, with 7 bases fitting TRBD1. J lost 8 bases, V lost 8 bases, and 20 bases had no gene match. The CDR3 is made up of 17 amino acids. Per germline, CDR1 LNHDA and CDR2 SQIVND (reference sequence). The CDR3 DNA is TGTGCCAGTCGGAACGGAGGAACAGGGGAGGCGGGAGAAAAACTGTTTTTT. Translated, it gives CASRNGGTGEAGEKLFF.

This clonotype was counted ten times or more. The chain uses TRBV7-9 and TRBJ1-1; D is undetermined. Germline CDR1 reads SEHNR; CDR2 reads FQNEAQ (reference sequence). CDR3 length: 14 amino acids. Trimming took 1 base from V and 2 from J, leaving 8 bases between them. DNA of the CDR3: TGTGCCAGCAGCTTAGATGCCAGTAACACTGAAGCTTTCTTT. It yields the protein CASSLDASNTEAFF.

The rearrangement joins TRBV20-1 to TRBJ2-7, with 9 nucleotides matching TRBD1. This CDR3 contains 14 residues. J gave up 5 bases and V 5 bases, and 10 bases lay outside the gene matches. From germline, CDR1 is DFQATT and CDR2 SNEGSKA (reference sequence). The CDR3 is CSAPIQGAPDEQYF. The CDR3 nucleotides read TGCAGTGCTCCAATACAGGGGGCGCCCGACGAGCAGTACTTC.

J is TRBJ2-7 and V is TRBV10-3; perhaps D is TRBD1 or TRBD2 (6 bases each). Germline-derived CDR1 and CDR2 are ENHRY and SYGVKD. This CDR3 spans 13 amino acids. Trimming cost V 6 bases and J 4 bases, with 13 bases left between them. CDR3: CAIRGGAPYEQYF. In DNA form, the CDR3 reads TGTGCCATCAGGGGGGGCGCCCCTTACGAGCAGTACTTC.

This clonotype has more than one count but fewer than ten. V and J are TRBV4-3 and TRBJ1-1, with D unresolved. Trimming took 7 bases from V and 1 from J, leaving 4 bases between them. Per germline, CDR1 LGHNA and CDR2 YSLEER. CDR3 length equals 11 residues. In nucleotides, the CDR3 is TGCGCCAGCATGGGGAACACTGAAGCTTTCTTT. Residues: CASMGNTEAFF.

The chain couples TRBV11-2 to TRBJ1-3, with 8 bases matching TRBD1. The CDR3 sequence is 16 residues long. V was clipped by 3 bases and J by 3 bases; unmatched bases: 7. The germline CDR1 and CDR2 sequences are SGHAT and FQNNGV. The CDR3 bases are TGTGCCAGCAGCTTCAGGCAGGGGGCTGATGGAAACACCATATATTTT. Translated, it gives CASSFRQGADGNTIYF.

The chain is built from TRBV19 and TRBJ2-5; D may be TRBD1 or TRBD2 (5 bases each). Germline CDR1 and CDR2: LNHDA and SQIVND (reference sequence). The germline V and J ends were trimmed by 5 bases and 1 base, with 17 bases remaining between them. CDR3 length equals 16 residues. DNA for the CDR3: TGTGCCAGTAGTTGGAAGGGGAGACCCGGCCAAGAGACCCAGTACTTC. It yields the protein CASSWKGRPGQETQYF.

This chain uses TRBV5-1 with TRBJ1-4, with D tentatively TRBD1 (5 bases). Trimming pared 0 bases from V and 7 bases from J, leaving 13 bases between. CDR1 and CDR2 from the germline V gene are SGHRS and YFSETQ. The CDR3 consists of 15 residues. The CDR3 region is CASSLASNRREKLFF. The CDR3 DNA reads TGCGCCAGCAGCTTGGCGTCCAACAGGCGTGAAAAACTGTTTTTT. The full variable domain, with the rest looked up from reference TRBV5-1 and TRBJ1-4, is KAGVTQTPRYLIKTRGQQVTLSCSPISGHRSVSWYQQTPGQGLQFLFEYFSETQRNKGNFPGRFSGRQFSNSRSEMNVSTLELGDSALYLCASSLASNRREKLFFGSGTQLSVL.

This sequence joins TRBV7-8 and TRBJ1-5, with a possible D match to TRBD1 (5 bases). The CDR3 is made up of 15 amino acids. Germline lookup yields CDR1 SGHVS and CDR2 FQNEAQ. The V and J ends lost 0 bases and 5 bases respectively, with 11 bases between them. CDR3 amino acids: CASSLANGGDQPQHF. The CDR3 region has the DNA TGTGCCAGCAGCTTAGCTAATGGGGGGGATCAGCCCCAGCATTTT.

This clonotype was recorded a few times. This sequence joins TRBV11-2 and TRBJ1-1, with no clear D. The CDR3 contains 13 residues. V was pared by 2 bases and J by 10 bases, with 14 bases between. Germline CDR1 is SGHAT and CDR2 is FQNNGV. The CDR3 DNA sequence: TGTGCCAGCAGCTTATCCCGGGGTGACGCAGCTTTCTTT. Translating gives CASSLSRGDAAFF.

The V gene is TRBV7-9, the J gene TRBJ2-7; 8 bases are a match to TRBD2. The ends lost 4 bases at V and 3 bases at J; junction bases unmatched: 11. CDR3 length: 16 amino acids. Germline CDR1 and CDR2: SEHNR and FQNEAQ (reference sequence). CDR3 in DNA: TGTGCCAGCAGCTCACCACCGGGGAGCGGGAGCTACGAGCAGTACTTC. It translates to CASSSPPGSGSYEQYF.

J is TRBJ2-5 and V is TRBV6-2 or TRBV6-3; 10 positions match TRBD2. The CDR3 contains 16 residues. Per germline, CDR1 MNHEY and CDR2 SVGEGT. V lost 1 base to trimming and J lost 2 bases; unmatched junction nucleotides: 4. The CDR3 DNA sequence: TGTGCCAGCAGTTACTTGGTACTAGCGGGACAAGAGACCCAGTACTTC. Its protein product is CASSYLVLAGQETQYF.

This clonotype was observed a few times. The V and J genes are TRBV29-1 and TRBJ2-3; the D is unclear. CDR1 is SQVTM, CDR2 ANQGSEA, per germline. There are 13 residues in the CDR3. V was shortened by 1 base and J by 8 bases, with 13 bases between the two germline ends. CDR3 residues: CSVEGQDMSTQYF. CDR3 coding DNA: TGCAGCGTTGAAGGCCAGGATATGTCTACGCAGTATTTT.